The sequence of this T cell receptor beta chain was determined in a study of breast tumors, draining lymph nodes, adjacent tissues. V lost 0 bases and J lost 9; bases outside the gene matches: 2. The germline V gene has CDR1 SEHNR and CDR2 FQNEAQ (reference sequence). This CDR3 has 14 amino acids. This clonotype was seen repeatedly, ten times or more. TCRdb redid the calling of the multiplex PCR reads with MiXCR, one entry per CDR3 protein. Found here are around 100,000 distinct CDR3 sequences, 21% of them singletons; the top ten hold less than 1.5%. Axillary draining lymph nodes of breast cancer patients supplied the node samples.

The gene calls are TRBV7-9 and TRBJ1-4, with 9 bases that match TRBD1. The material sequenced was axillary lymph node tissue. The TCR comes from a female donor with breast cancer. Some clones in this sample may be carry-over from other donors' samples. The CDR3 DNA sequence: TGTGCCAGCAGCTTAGCTGGACAGGGGAAAAAACTGTTTTTT. Encoded protein: CASSLAGQGKKLFF.